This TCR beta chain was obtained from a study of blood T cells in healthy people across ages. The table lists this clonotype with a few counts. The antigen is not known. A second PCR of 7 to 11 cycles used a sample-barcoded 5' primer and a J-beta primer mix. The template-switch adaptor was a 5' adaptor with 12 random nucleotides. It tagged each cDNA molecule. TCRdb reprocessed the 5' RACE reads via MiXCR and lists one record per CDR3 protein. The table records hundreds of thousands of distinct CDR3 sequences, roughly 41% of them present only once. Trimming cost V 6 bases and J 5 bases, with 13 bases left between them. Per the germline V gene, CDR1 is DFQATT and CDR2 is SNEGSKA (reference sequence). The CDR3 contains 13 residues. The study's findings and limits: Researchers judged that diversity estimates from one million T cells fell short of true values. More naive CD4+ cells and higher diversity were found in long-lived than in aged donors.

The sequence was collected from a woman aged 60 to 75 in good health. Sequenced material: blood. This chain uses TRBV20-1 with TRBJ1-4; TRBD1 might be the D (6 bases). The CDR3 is CSANTGRNEKLFF. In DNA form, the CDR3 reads TGCAGTGCCAATACAGGGAGAAATGAAAAACTGTTTTTT.